This T cell receptor beta chain was sequenced in a study of molecular identifiers for immune sequencing clone quantification. TCRdb analysed the PCR reads with MiXCR anew, one entry per CDR3 protein. The table has approximately 500,000 distinct CDR3 sequences, 25% seen once; the top ten hold under 0.85%. This clonotype showed up just a few times. This CDR3 region has 14 residues. Trimming removed 1 base at V and 1 base at J, with 11 bases between. Germline CDR1 DFQATT, CDR2 SNEGSKA (reference sequence). The sequencing sample was made of naive CD8+ T cells from blood, with Jurkat cell RNA spiked in. Subset noted: FACS-sorted CD8+CD4-CCR7+CD45RA+ naive T cells. This chain links TRBV20-1 with TRBJ2-7; D gene unclear. The source of this sequence is a human donor in good health. Some libraries in this study had Jurkat cell RNA spiked in. CDR3 DNA: TGCAGTGCTAGAGGCGCAGTCCCTTCCTACGAGCAGTACTTC. This encodes CSARGAVPSYEQYF.